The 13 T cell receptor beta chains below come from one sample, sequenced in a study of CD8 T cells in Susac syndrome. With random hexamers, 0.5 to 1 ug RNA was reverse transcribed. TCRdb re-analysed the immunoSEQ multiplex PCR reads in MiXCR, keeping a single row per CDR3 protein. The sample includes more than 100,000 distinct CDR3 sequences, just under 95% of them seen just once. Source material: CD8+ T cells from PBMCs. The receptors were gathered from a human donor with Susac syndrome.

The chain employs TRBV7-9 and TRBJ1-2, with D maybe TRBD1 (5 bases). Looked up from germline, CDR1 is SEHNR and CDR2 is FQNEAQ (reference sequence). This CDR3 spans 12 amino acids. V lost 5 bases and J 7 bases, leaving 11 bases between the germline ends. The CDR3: CASSGAWGGYTF. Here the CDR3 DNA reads TGTGCCAGCAGCGGGGCCTGGGGTGGCTACACCTTC.

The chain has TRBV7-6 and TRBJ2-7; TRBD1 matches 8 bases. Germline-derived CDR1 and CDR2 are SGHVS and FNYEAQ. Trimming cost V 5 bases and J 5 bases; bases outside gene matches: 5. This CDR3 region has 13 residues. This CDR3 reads CASSRRGRDEQYF. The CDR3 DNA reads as TGTGCCAGCAGCCGCAGGGGGCGCGACGAGCAGTACTTC.

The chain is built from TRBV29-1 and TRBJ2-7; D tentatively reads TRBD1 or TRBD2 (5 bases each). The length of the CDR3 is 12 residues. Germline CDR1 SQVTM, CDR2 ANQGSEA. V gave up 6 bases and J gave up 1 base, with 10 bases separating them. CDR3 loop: CSVWDRSYEQYF. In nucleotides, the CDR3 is TGCAGCGTGTGGGACCGTTCCTACGAGCAGTACTTC.

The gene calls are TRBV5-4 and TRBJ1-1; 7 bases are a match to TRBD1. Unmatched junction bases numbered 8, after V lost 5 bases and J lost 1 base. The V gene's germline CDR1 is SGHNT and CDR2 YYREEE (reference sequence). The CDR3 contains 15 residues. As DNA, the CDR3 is TGTGCCAGCAGGTTTTCGACAGGGACGAACACTGAAGCTTTCTTT. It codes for CASRFSTGTNTEAFF.

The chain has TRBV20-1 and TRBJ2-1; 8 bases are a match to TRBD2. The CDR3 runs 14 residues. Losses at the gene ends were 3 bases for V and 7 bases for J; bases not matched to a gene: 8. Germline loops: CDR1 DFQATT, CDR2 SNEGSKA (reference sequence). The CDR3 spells CSASSQGLANEQFF. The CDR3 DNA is TGCAGTGCTAGTTCCCAAGGACTAGCAAATGAGCAGTTCTTC.

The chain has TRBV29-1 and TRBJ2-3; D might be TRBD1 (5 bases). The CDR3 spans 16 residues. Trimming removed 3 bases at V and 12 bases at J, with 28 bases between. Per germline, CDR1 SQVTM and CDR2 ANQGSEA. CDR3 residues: CSVEGLAGHNNQHQYF. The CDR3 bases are TGCAGCGTTGAGGGGTTGGCAGGGCATAATAATCAGCACCAGTATTTT.

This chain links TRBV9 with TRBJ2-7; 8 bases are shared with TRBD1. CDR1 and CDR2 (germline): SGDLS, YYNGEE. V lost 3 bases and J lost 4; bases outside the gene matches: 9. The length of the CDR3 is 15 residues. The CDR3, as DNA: TGTGCCAGCAGCGCAGGACAGGGTTCTTCTTACGAGCAGTACTTC. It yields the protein CASSAGQGSSYEQYF. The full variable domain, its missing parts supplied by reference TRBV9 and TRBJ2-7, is DSGVTQTPKHLITATGQRVTLRCSPRSGDLSVYWYQQSLDQGLQFLIQYYNGEERAKGNILERFSAQQFPDLHSELNLSSLELGDSALYFCASSAGQGSSYEQYFGPGTRLTVT.

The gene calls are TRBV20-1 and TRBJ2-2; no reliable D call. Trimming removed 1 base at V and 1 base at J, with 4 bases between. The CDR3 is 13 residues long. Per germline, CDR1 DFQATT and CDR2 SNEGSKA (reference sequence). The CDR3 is CSARVVNTGELFF. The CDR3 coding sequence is TGCAGTGCTAGAGTGGTGAACACCGGGGAGCTGTTTTTT.

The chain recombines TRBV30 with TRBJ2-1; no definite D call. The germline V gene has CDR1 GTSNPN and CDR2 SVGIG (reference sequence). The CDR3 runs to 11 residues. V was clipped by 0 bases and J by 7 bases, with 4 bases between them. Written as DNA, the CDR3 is TGTGCCTGGAGTGTCGGTAATGAGCAGTTCTTC. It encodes CAWSVGNEQFF. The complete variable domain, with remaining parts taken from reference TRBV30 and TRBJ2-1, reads SQTIHQWPATLVQPVGSPLSLECTVEGTSNPNLYWYRQAAGRGLQLLFYSVGIGQISSEVPQNLSASRPQDRQFILSSKKLLLSDSGFYLCAWSVGNEQFFGPGTRLTVL.

In DNA, the CDR3 is TGTGCCAGCAGCCTCTGGTTTGGGGGAGAGACCCAGTACTTC. This codes for CASSLWFGGETQYF. This sequence joins TRBV27 and TRBJ2-5, with D perhaps assigned TRBD1 or TRBD2 (5 bases each). CDR1 MNHEY and CDR2 SMNVEV come from the germline V gene (reference sequence). V was pared by 6 bases and J by 4 bases, with 15 bases between. The CDR3 has 14 residues.

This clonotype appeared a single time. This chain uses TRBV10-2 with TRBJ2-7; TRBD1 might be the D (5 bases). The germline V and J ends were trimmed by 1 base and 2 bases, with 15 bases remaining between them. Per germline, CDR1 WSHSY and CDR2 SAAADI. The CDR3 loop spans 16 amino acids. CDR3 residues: CASSELWGSSTYEQYF. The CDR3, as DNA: TGCGCCAGCAGTGAGTTATGGGGCAGCTCTACCTACGAGCAGTACTTC.

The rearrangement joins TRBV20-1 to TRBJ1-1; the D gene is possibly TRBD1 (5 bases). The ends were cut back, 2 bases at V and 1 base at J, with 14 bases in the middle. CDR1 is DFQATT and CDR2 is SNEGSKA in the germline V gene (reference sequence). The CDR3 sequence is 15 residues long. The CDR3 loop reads CSARNRGTTNTEAFF. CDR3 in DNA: TGCAGTGCTAGAAACCGTGGGACGACGAACACTGAAGCTTTCTTT.

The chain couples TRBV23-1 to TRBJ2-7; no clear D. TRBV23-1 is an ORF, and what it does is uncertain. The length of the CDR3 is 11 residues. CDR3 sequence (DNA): TGCGGAATGGACCGTCCCTACGAGCAGTACTTC. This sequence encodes CGMDRPYEQYF.